The 21 T cell receptor beta chains below come from one sample, sequenced in a study of OX40 agonist ivuxolimab in advanced cancers. The protocol was immunoSEQ multiplex PCR, while the TCRdb copy is restricted to in-frame clones and leaves out a portion. The data show about 46,000 clones, about four fifths seen once. Sequenced material: CD4+ or CD8+ T cells sorted from blood, taken in a trial of the OX40 agonist ivuxolimab. These TCRs come from an adult with an advanced solid tumor such as melanoma, head and neck, liver or kidney cancer.

The V call is TRBV6-6, the J call TRBJ2-7; tentatively, D is TRBD2 (5 bases). The germline V and J ends were trimmed by 0 bases and 9 bases, with 6 bases remaining between them. Per the germline V gene, CDR1 is MNHNY and CDR2 is SVGAGI (reference sequence). The CDR3 has 11 residues. The CDR3 here is CASSYSRVQYF. In nucleotides, the CDR3 is TGTGCCAGCAGTTACTCGAGGGTGCAGTACTTC.

This rearrangement joins TRBV7-2 to TRBJ2-3; unclear D gene. Trimming stripped 4 bases from V and 11 bases from J, with 10 bases between. Germline V lookup: CDR1 SGHTA, CDR2 FQGNSA. The CDR3 extends over 11 amino acids. The CDR3 bases are TGTGCCAGCAGCTCGGGCCCGAGGCAGTATTTT. Its protein product is CASSSGPRQYF.

The V call is TRBV5-6, the J call TRBJ1-1; D ambiguous. CDR1 and CDR2 from the germline V gene are SGHDT and YYEEEE. The CDR3 is made up of 12 amino acids. V was clipped by 0 bases and J by 7 bases, with 7 bases between them. The CDR3 DNA follows: TGTGCCAGCAGCTTGGGGCCGGGTGAAGCTTTCTTT. It codes for CASSLGPGEAFF.

This chain joins TRBV6-5 and TRBJ1-1, with D maybe TRBD1 (6 bases). V dropped 7 bases and J dropped 8 bases, with 20 bases sitting between them. The CDR3 sequence is 14 residues long. Germline CDR1 reads MNHEY; CDR2 reads SVGAGI. As DNA, the CDR3 is TGTGCCAGCATTCCAAGCGGACAGTTCTTGGAAGCTTTCTTT. This encodes CASIPSGQFLEAFF.

The rearrangement uses TRBV6-5 and TRBJ1-1; D uncertain. This CDR3 has 15 residues. Trimming stripped 7 bases from V and 0 bases from J, with 15 bases between. Germline CDR1 reads MNHEY; CDR2 reads SVGAGI. Here the CDR3 DNA reads TGTGCCAGCATGATATTCGGACGGGTGAACACTGAAGCTTTCTTT. Its protein product is CASMIFGRVNTEAFF.

This chain joins TRBV5-1 and TRBJ2-5, with a possible D match to TRBD1 (6 bases). Trimming took 4 bases from V and 2 from J, leaving 21 bases between them. Germline V CDR1 and CDR2: SGHRS, YFSETQ. The CDR3 length is 17 residues. The CDR3 nucleotides are TGCGCCAGCAGCCACGGGACAAGGCCGTCGGGACAAGAGACCCAGTACTTC. Translated, it gives CASSHGTRPSGQETQYF.

This clone was detected once. The chain has TRBV7-8 and TRBJ2-3; D not resolved. The CDR3 runs to 15 residues. V was trimmed by 6 bases and J by 1 base, leaving 14 bases between them. Germline V gene lookup returns CDR1 SGHVS and CDR2 FQNEAQ. The DNA for the CDR3 is TGTGCCAGCAGTCGGGCCTCCCCTGGCACAGATACGCAGTATTTT. This translates into CASSRASPGTDTQYF.

The CDR3 loop reads CASSPYSDASYEQYF. CDR3 nucleotide sequence: TGTGCCAGCAGTCCTTACTCCGATGCATCCTACGAGCAGTACTTC. V and J are TRBV6-1 and TRBJ2-7; unclear D gene. Trimming cost V 5 bases and J 1 base, with 15 bases left between them. This CDR3 has 15 residues. The germline V gene has CDR1 MNHNS and CDR2 SASEGT.

The chain couples TRBV6-5 to TRBJ1-2, with 9 bases fitting TRBD1. The CDR3 has 15 residues. Trimming removed 5 bases from V and 2 bases from J; junction bases left unmatched: 6. CDR1 and CDR2 from the germline V gene are MNHEY and SVGAGI. The CDR3 DNA sequence: TGTGCCAGCAGTCACGGGACAGGGTCCAACTATGGCTACACCTTC. Its protein is CASSHGTGSNYGYTF.

The chain carries TRBV5-1 and TRBJ1-2, with D unresolved. The ends were cut back, 4 bases at V and 8 bases at J, with 18 bases in the middle. From germline, CDR1 is SGHRS and CDR2 YFSETQ. The CDR3 spans 14 residues. CDR3 protein: CASSLSGSGGGYTF. CDR3 DNA: TGCGCCAGCAGCCTATCCGGGTCCGGAGGAGGCTACACCTTC. Variable domain in full (rest from reference TRBV5-1 and TRBJ1-2): KAGVTQTPRYLIKTRGQQVTLSCSPISGHRSVSWYQQTPGQGLQFLFEYFSETQRNKGNFPGRFSGRQFSNSRSEMNVSTLELGDSALYLCASSLSGSGGGYTFGSGTRLTVV.

The chain couples TRBV18 to TRBJ1-5; 8 bases agree with TRBD1. J gave up 6 bases and V 5 bases, and 12 bases lay outside the gene matches. The CDR3 is 16 residues long. CDR1 is KGHSH and CDR2 is LQKENI in the germline V gene. CDR3 in amino acids: CASSREPGQVSQPQHF. CDR3 in DNA: TGTGCCAGCTCAAGAGAACCGGGACAGGTAAGTCAGCCCCAGCATTTT.

V is TRBV7-8 and J is TRBJ2-7, with D tentatively TRBD2 (6 bases). CDR1 is SGHVS, CDR2 FQNEAQ, per germline. This CDR3 is 15 amino acids long. Deletions cut 5 bases from V and 2 bases from J, with 16 bases between. For the CDR3, the DNA is TGTGCCAGCAGCCCGGGGGTCATTGGAGCCTACGAGCAGTACTTC. Its protein is CASSPGVIGAYEQYF.

For this clone: The junction departs from the called germline gene at one end, perhaps through a read error. This chain links TRBV2 with TRBJ1-5; the match to TRBD1 covers 7 bases. This CDR3 region has 15 residues. The germline gives CDR1 SNHLY, CDR2 FYNNEI. This chain's CDR3 is CASVGQGGSHQPQHF. As DNA, the CDR3 is TGTGCCAGCGTCGGCCAGGGGGGTAGCCATCAGCCCCAGCATTTT.

This clone appeared a few times. This chain connects TRBV6-5 to TRBJ1-6; D unclear. V lost 8 bases, J lost 5 bases, and 10 bases lay in between. Per the germline V gene, CDR1 is MNHEY and CDR2 is SVGAGI. This CDR3 is 13 amino acids long. The DNA of the CDR3 is TGTGCCAGCGGGCAGGCTAATAATTCACCCCTCCACTTT. Translating gives CASGQANNSPLHF.

This clone was found once. CDR3: CASSKENGGAGTDTQYF. CDR3 DNA sequence: TGTGCCAGCAGCAAAGAAAACGGGGGGGCGGGCACAGATACGCAGTATTTT. The chain is built from TRBV21-1 and TRBJ2-3; the table's D call of TRBD2 was not tested on the DNA. TRBV21-1 is assigned pseudogene status. This CDR3 region has 17 residues.

This clone has only a few counts. This chain connects TRBV13 to TRBJ1-6; D call uncertain. The CDR3 runs 19 residues. Germline assignment: CDR1 PRHDT and CDR2 FYEKMQ (reference sequence). The V end lost 8 bases, the J end lost 5 bases, and 28 bases lay between the germline ends. DNA for the CDR3: TGTGCCAGCCGGCGGGGAAGACTAATTCCTACCTCTAATAATTCACCCCTCCACTTT. Translated: CASRRGRLIPTSNNSPLHF.

On this clone: A read error may account for a junction end that differs from germline. Within the sample, other DNA sequences also encode this same CDR3. The chain combines TRBV11-1 with TRBJ1-1; TRBD1 matches 12 bases. The CDR3 is 15 amino acids. Germline V gene sequence: CDR1 SGHAT, CDR2 FQDESV (reference sequence). CDR3 DNA: TGTGCCAGCAGCCCGGGACAGGGGGCAGGCGCTGAAGCCTTCTTT. Its protein is CASSPGQGAGAEAFF.

V and J are TRBV9 and TRBJ1-2, with D uncertain. Germline V gives CDR1 SGDLS, CDR2 YYNGEE. V lost 2 bases to trimming and J lost 4 bases, with 9 bases between them. This CDR3 contains 13 residues. Here the CDR3 reads CASSVQASYGYTF. CDR3 DNA sequence: TGTGCCAGCAGCGTTCAGGCCAGCTATGGCTACACCTTC.

The chain is built from TRBV4-1 and TRBJ1-1, with 9 bases lining up with TRBD1. Germline CDR1 reads MGHRA; CDR2 reads YSYEKL. The V gene end was trimmed by 7 bases and the J gene end by 3 bases; junction bases not matched to a gene: 3. The CDR3 contains 13 residues. The CDR3 protein is CASTDRGYTEAFF. Written as DNA, the CDR3 is TGCGCCAGCACAGACAGGGGGTACACTGAAGCTTTCTTT.

V usage is TRBV7-9 and J usage is TRBJ1-3; unclear D gene. Trimming removed 5 bases from V and 4 bases from J, with 3 bases in between. CDR1 and CDR2 from the germline V gene are SEHNR and FQNEAQ (reference sequence). This CDR3 has 11 amino acids. CDR3 sequence: CASSRGNTIYF. The CDR3 region has the DNA TGTGCCAGCAGCCGAGGAAACACCATATATTTT.

The V call is TRBV27, the J call TRBJ2-6; tentatively, D is TRBD1 (6 bases). Germline-derived CDR1 and CDR2 are MNHEY and SMNVEV (reference sequence). Trimming cost V 4 bases and J 0 bases, with 13 bases left between them. There are 17 residues in the CDR3. The CDR3 is CASSSGDPYSGANVLTF. The DNA of the CDR3 is TGTGCCAGCAGTTCAGGGGACCCTTACTCTGGGGCCAACGTCCTGACTTTC.